This T cell receptor (beta chain) derives from a study of beta chain features in type 1 diabetes. Investigators reverse transcribed all isolated RNA, so they sequenced expressed TCRB transcripts. Here immunoSEQ multiplex PCR was the method, and the copy in TCRdb shows in-frame clones only, minus some. Here the sample spans around 600,000 clones, under 15% being singletons. Regarding the study as a whole: The VDJ junctions of type 1 diabetes patients carried fewer insertions and more deletions. Naive, central memory and regulatory TCRB repertoires appeared more similar among patients than healthy donors. When cDNA is sequenced, cells with high TCR expression could be over-represented. Moderate but significant shortening of TCRB CDR3s was recorded in all four CD4+ subsets from Type 1 diabetes patients. For TCRB rearrangement, an influence of HLA type remained unresolved here.

On this clone itself: Its antigen remains unknown.

The sequenced sample consisted of naive CD4+ T cells from blood. This TCR was recovered from a man aged 25 to 40 with type 1 diabetes.

CDR3 in DNA: TGTGCCAGCAGCATTCAGGTGGGGTCTGCCTATGGCTACACCTTC. Its protein product is CASSIQVGSAYGYTF. This rearrangement joins TRBV7-2 to TRBJ1-2, with D unclear. The CDR3 has 15 residues. Germline assignment: CDR1 SGHTA and CDR2 FQGNSA. Trimming removed 5 bases at V and 4 bases at J, with 17 bases between.